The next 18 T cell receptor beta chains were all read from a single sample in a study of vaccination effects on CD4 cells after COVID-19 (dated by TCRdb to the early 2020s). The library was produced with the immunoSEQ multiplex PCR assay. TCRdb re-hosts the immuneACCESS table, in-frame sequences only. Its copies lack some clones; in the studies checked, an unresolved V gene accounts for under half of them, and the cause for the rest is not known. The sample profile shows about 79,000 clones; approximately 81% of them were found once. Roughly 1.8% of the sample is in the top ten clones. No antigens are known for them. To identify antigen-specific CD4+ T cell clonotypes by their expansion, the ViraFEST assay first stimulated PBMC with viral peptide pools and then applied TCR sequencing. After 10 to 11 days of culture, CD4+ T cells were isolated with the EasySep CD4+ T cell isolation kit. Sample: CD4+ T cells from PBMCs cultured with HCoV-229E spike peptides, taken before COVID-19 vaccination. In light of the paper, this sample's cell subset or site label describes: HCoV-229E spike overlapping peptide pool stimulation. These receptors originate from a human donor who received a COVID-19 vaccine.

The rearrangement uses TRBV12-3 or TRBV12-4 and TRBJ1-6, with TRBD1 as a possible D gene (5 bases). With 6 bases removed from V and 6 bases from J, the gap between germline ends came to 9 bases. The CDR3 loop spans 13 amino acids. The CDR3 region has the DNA TGTGCCAGCAGCAGGGAATTTAATTCACCCCTCCACTTT. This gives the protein CASSREFNSPLHF.

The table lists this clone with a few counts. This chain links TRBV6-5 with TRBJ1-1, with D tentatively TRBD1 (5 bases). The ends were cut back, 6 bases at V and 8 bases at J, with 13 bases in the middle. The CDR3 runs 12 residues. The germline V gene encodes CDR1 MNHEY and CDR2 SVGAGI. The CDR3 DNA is TGTGCCAGCAGCCCCCGGGGGGGAGAAGCTTTCTTT. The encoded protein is CASSPRGGEAFF.

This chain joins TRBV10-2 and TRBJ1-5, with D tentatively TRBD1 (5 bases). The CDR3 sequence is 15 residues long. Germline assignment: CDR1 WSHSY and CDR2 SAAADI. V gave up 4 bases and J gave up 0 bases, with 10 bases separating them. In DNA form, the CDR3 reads TGCGCCAGCAGTGTTAAAGGGGTTAGCAATCAGCCCCAGCATTTT. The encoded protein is CASSVKGVSNQPQHF.

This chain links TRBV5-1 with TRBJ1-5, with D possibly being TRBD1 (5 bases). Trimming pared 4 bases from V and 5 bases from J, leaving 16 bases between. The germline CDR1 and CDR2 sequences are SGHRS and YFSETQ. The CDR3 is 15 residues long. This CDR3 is CASSPGGGAYQPQHF. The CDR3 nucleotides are TGCGCCAGCAGCCCTGGTGGTGGGGCGTATCAGCCCCAGCATTTT.

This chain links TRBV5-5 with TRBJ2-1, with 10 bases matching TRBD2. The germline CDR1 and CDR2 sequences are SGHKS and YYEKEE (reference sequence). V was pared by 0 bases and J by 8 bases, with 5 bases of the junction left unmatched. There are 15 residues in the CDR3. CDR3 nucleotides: TGTGCCAGCAGCTTGGTCAGCGGGGGGGCCTATGAGCAGTTCTTC. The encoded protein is CASSLVSGGAYEQFF. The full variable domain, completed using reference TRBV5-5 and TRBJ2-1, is DAGVTQSPTHLIKTRGQQVTLRCSPISGHKSVSWYQQVLGQGPQFIFQYYEKEERGRGNFPDRFSARQFPNYSSELNVNALLLGDSALYLCASSLVSGGAYEQFFGPGTRLTVL.

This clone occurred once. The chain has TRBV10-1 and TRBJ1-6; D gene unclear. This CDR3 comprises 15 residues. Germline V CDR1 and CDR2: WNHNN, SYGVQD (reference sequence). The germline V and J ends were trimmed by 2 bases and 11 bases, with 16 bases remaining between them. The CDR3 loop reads CASSEALGNFAPLHF. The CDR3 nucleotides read TGCGCCAGCAGTGAGGCGTTGGGGAATTTCGCACCCCTCCACTTT.

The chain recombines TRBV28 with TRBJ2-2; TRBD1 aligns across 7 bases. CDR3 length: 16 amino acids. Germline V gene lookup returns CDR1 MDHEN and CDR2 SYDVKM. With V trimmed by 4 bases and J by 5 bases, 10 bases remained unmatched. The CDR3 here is CASSSLGTAKTGELFF. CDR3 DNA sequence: TGTGCCAGCAGTTCCCTTGGGACAGCTAAAACCGGGGAGCTGTTTTTT.

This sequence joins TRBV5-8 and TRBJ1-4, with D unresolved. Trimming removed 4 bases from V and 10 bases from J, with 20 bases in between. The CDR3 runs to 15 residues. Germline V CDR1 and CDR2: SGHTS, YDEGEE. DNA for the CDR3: TGTGCCAGCAGCCCCCGGAGGACCACGATTGGAAAACTGTTTTTT. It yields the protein CASSPRRTTIGKLFF.

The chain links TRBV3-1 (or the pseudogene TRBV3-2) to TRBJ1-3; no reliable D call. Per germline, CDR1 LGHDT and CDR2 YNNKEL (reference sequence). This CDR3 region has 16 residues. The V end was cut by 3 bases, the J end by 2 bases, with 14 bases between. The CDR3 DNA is TGTGCCAGCAGCCAGCATACATGGGAGACTGGAAACACCATATATTTT. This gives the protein CASSQHTWETGNTIYF.

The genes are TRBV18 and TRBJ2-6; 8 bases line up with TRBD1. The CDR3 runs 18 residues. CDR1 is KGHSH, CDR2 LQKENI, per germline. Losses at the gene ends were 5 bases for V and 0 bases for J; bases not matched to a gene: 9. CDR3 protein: CASSATLGQDSGANVLTF. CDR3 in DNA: TGTGCCAGCTCAGCCACCCTGGGACAGGACTCTGGGGCCAACGTCCTGACTTTC.

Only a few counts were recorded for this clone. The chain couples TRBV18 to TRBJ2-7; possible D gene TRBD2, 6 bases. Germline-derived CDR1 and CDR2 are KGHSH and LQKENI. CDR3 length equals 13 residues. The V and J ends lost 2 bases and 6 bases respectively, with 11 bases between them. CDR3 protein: CASSPGTASEQYV. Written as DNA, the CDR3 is TGTGCCAGCTCACCAGGGACTGCTTCCGAGCAGTACGTC.

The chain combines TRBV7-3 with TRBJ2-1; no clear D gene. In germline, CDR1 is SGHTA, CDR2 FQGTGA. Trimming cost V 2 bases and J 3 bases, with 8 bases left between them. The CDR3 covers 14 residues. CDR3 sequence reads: CASSLVGSYNEQFF. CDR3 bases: TGTGCCAGCAGCTTAGTTGGCAGCTACAATGAGCAGTTCTTC.

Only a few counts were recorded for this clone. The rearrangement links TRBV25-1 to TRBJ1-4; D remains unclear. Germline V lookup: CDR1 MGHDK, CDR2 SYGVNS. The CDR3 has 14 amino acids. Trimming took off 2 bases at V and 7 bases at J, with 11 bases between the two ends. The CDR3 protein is CASSEAGTGEKLFF. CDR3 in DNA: TGTGCCAGCAGTGAAGCGGGAACCGGTGAAAAACTGTTTTTT.

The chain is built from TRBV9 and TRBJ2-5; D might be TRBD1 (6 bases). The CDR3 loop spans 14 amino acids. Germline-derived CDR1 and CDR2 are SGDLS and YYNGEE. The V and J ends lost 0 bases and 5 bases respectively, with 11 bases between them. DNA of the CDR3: TGTGCCAGCAGCGTAGGGCAGGGGATGGAGACCCAGTACTTC. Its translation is CASSVGQGMETQYF.

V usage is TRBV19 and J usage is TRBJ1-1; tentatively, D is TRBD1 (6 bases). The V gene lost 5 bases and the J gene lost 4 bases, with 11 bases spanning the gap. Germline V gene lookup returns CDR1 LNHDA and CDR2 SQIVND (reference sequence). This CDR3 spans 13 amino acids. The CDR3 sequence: CASSPQGGTEAFF. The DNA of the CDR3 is TGTGCCAGTAGTCCACAGGGAGGCACTGAAGCTTTCTTT.

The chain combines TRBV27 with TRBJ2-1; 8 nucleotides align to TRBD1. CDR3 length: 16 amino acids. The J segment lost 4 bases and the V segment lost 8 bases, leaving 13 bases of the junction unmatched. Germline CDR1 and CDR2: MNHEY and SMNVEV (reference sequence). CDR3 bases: TGTGCCAGCGCCCGGACGGGGACAGGACTATACAATGAGCAGTTCTTC. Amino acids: CASARTGTGLYNEQFF.

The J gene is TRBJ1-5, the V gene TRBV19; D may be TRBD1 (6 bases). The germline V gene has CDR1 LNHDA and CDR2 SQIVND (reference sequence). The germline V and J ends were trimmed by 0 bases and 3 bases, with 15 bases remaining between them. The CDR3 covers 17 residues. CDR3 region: CASSIERGDIPNQPQHF. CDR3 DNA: TGTGCCAGTAGTATAGAAAGGGGGGACATCCCCAATCAGCCCCAGCATTTT. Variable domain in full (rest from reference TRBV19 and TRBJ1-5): DGGITQSPKYLFRKEGQNVTLSCEQNLNHDAMYWYRQDPGQGLRLIYYSQIVNDFQKGDIAEGYSVSREKKESFPLTVTSAQKNPTAFYLCASSIERGDIPNQPQHFGDGTRLSIL.

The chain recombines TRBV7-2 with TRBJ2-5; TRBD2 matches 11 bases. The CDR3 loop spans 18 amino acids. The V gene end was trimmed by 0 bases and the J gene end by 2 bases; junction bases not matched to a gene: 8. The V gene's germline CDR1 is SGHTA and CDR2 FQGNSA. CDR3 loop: CASSLARALAGGQETQYF. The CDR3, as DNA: TGTGCCAGCAGCTTAGCGAGGGCGCTAGCGGGGGGACAAGAGACCCAGTACTTC.